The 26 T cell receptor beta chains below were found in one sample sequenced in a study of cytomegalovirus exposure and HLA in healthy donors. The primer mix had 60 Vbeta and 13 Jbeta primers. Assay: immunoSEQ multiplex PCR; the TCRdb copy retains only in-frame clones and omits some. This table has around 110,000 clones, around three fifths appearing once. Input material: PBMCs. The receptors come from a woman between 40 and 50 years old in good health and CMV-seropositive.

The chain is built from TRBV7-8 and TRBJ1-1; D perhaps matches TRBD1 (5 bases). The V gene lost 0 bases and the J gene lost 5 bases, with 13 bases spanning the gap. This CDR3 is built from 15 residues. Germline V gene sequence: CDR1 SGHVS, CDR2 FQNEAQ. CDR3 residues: CASSLAPRGTTEAFF. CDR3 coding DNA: TGTGCCAGCAGCTTAGCCCCAAGGGGAACGACTGAAGCTTTCTTT.

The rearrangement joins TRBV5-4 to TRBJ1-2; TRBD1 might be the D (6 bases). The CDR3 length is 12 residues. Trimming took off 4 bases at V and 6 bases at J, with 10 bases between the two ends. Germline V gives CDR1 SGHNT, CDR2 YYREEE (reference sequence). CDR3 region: CASSLSGDGYTF. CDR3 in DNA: TGTGCCAGCAGCCTGTCAGGGGATGGCTACACCTTC. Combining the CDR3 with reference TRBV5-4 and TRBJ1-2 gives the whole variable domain ETGVTQSPTHLIKTRGQQVTLRCSSQSGHNTVSWYQQALGQGPQFIFQYYREEENGRGNFPPRFSGLQFPNYSSELNVNALELDDSALYLCASSLSGDGYTFGSGTRLTVV.

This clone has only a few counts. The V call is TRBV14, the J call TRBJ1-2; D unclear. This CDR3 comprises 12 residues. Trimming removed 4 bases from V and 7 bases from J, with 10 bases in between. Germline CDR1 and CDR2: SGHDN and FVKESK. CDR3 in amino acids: CASSPLGCGYTF. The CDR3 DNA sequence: TGTGCCAGCAGCCCCCTCGGGTGTGGCTACACCTTC.

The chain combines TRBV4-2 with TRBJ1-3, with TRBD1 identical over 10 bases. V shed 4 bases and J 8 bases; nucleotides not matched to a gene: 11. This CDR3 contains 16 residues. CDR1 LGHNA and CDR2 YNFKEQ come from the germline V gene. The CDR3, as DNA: TGTGCCAGCAGCCTCGGGGGACAGGGGTCTTCCGACACCATATATTTT. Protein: CASSLGGQGSSDTIYF.

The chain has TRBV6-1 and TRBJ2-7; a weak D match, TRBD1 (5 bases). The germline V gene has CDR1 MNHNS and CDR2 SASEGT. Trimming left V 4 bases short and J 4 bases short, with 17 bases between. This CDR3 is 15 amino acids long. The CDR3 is CASSGRQTQYYEQYF. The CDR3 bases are TGTGCCAGCAGTGGTCGACAGACCCAATATTACGAGCAGTACTTC.

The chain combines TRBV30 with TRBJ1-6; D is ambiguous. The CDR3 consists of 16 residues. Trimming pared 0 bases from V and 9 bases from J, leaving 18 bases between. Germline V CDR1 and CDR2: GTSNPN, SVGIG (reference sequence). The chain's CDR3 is CAWSVNTLGSGSPLHF. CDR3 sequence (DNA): TGTGCCTGGAGTGTAAATACTTTGGGAAGCGGTTCACCCCTCCACTTT.

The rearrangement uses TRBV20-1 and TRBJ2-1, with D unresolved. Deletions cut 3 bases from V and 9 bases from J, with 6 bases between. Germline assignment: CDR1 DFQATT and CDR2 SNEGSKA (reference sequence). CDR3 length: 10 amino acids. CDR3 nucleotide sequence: TGCAGTGCTAGGGTGCGTGAGCAGTTCTTC. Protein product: CSARVREQFF.

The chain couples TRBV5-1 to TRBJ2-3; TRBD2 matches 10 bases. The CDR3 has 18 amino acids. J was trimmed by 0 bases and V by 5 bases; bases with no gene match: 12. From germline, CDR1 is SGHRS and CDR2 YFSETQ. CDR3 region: CASRVPSGRISSTDTQYF. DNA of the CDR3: TGCGCCAGCAGGGTTCCTAGCGGGAGAATTTCTAGCACAGATACGCAGTATTTT.

CDR3: CASSSPRLAGSYEQYF. CDR3 sequence (DNA): TGTGCCAGCAGTTCCCCCCGACTAGCGGGCTCCTACGAGCAGTACTTC. This chain links TRBV6-5 with TRBJ2-5; 10 positions agree with TRBD2. The J call is uncertain, as TRBJ2-7 better fits the DNA end. This CDR3 contains 16 residues. Per the germline V gene, CDR1 is MNHEY and CDR2 is SVGAGI.

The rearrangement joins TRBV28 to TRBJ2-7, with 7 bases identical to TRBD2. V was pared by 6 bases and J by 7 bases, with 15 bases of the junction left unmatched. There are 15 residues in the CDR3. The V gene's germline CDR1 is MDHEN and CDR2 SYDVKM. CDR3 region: CASSWESRREWEQYF. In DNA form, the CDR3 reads TGTGCCAGCAGCTGGGAGTCCCGGCGGGAGTGGGAGCAGTACTTC.

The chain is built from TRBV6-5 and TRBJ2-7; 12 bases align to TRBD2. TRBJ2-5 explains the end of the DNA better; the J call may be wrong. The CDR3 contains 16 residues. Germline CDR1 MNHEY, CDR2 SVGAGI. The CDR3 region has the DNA TGTGCCAGCAGTTCGACTAGCGGGAGCGCTAAAGAGACCCAGTACTTC. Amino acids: CASSSTSGSAKETQYF.

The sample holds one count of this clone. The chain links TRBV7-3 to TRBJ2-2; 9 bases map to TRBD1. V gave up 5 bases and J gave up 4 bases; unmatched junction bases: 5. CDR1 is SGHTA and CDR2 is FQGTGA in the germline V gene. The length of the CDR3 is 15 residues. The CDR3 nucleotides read TGTGCCAGCAGCCTAGACAGGGGGGTCACCGGGGAGCTGTTTTTT. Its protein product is CASSLDRGVTGELFF.

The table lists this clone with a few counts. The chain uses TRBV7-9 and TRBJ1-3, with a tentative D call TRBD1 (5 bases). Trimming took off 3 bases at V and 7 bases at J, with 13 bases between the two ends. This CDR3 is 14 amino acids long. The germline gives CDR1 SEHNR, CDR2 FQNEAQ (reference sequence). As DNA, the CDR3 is TGTGCCAGCAGCTTTGGGGCAGGCGAGAACACCATATATTTT. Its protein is CASSFGAGENTIYF.

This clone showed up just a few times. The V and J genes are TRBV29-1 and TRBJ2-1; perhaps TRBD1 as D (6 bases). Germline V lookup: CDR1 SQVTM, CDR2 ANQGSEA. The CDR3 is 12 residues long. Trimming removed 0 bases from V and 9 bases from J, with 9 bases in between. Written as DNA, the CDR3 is TGCAGCGTTGAAGAAGGCAGGGGTGAGCAGTTCTTC. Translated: CSVEEGRGEQFF.

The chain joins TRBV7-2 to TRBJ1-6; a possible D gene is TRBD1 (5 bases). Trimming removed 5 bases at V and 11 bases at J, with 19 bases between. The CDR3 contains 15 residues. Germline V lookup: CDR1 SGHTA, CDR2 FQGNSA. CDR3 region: CASSPQWGGVAPLHF. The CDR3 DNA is TGTGCCAGCAGCCCTCAATGGGGGGGAGTGGCACCCCTCCACTTT. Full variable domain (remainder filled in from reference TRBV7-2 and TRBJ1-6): GAGVSQSPSNKVTEKGKDVELRCDPISGHTALYWYRQSLGQGLEFLIYFQGNSAPDKSGLPSDRFSAERTGGSVSTLTIQRTQQEDSAVYLCASSPQWGGVAPLHFGNGTRLTVT.

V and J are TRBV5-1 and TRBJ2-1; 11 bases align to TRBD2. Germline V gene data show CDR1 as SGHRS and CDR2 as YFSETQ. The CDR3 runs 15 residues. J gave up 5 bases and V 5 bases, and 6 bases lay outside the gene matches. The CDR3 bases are TGCGCCAGCAGGACCCTAGCGGGAGGCGACAATGAGCAGTTCTTC. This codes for CASRTLAGGDNEQFF.

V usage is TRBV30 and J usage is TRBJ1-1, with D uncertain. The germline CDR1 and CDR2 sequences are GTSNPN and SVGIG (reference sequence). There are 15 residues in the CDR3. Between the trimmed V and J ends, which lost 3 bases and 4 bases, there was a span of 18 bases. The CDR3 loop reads CAWRDAWRAGTEAFF. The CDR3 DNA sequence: TGTGCCTGGAGGGACGCCTGGCGGGCGGGCACTGAAGCTTTCTTT.

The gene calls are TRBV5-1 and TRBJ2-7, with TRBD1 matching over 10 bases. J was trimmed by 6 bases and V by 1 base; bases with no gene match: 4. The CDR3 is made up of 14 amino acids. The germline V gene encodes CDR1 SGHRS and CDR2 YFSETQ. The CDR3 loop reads CASSLRRQGAEQYF. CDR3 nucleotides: TGCGCCAGCAGCTTGAGGCGACAGGGGGCCGAGCAGTACTTC.

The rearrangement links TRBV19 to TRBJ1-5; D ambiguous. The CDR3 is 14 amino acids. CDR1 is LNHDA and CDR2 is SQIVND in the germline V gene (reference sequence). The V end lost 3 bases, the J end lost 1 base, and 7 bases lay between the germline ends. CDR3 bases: TGTGCCAGTAGTATGGGGAGAAGCAATCAGCCCCAGCATTTT. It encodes CASSMGRSNQPQHF.

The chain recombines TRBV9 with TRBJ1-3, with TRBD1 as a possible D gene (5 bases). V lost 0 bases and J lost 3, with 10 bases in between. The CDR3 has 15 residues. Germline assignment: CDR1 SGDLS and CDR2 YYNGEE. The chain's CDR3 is CASSVGAGHGNTIYF. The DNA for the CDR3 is TGTGCCAGCAGCGTAGGGGCAGGGCATGGAAACACCATATATTTT.

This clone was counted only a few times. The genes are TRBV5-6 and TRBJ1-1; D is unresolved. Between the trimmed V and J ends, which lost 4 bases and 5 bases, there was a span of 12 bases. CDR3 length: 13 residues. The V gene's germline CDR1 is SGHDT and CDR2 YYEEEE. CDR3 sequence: CASSLVGRTEAFF. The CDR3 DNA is TGTGCCAGCAGCCTAGTAGGGAGGACTGAAGCTTTCTTT.

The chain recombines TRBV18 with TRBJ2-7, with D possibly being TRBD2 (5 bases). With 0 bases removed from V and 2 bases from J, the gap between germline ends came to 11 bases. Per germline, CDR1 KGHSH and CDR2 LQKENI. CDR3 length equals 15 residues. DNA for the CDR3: TGTGCCAGCTCACCACCTGACCGGGGAGCCTACGAGCAGTACTTC. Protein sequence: CASSPPDRGAYEQYF.

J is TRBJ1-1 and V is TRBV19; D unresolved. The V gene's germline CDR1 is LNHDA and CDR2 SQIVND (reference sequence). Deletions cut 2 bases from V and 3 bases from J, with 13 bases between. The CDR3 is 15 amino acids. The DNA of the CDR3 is TGTGCCAGTAGTATAAGGCTTCTACGGGACACTGAAGCTTTCTTT. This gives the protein CASSIRLLRDTEAFF. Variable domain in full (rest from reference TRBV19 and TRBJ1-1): DGGITQSPKYLFRKEGQNVTLSCEQNLNHDAMYWYRQDPGQGLRLIYYSQIVNDFQKGDIAEGYSVSREKKESFPLTVTSAQKNPTAFYLCASSIRLLRDTEAFFGQGTRLTVV.

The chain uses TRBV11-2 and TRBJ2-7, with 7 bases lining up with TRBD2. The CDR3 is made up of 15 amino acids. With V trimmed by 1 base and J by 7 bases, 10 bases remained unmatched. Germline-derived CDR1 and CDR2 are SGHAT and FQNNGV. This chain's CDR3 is CASSLVGAGVGEQYF. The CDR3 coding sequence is TGTGCCAGCAGCTTAGTAGGGGCGGGAGTAGGTGAGCAGTACTTC.

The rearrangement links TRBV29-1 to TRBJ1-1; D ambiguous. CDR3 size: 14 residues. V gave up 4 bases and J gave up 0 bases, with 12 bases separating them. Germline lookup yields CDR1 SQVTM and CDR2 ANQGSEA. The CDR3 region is CSVGPVRMNTEAFF. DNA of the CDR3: TGCAGCGTTGGTCCAGTCCGTATGAACACTGAAGCTTTCTTT.

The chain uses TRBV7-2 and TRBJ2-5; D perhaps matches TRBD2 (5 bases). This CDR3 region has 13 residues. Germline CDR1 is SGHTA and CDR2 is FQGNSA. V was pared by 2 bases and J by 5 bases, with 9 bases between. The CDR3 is CASSLNSGETQYF. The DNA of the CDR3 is TGTGCCAGCAGCTTAAATTCGGGGGAGACCCAGTACTTC.